The sequence of this T cell receptor (beta chain) was determined in a study of blood T cells in healthy people across ages. Study conclusions and caveats: Comparison with aged donors showed that long-lived donors had more naive CD4+ cells and higher diversity. Across the age range, TCR beta diversity per million T cells fell in a roughly linear way.

Trimming took off 2 bases at V and 3 bases at J, with 14 bases between the two ends. CDR1 is SGHRS and CDR2 is YFSETQ in the germline V gene. The CDR3 is made up of 15 amino acids. In this sample, this clonotype turned up many times. The antigen is undetermined. The authors ran a second PCR of about 7 to 12 cycles using a sample-barcoded 5' primer and a J-beta primer mix. TCRdb analysed the 5' RACE reads with MiXCR anew, one entry per CDR3 protein. This table has around 650,000 distinct CDR3 sequences, roughly 32% appearing once. J is TRBJ2-5 and V is TRBV5-1; D may be TRBD2 (5 bases). The source material was blood. This TCR was sampled from a woman of 80 years or more in good health. CDR3 nucleotides: TGCGCCAGCAGCTTTTCGGGGATCCTAAAAGAGACCCAGTACTTC. Protein sequence: CASSFSGILKETQYF.